Each of the 6 T cell receptor beta chains below was sequenced from the same sample in a study of T cells in Graves' hyperthyroidism and ophthalmopathy. RNA transcripts provided the source from which TCR beta CDR3 regions were amplified. The TCR CDR3 first-round RT-PCR relied on the HTBI primer set. From the multiplex PCR reads, TCRdb called clonotypes with MiXCR, one entry per CDR3 protein. The sample consists of 500,000 to 750,000 distinct CDR3 sequences, around 16% of them appearing once. Sequenced: blood. These receptors were obtained from a woman younger than 45 with Graves' hyperthyroidism.

A few counts support this clonotype. This chain links TRBV4-1 with TRBJ2-1; D possibly uses TRBD1 or TRBD2 (5 bases each). Trimming left V 1 base short and J 8 bases short, with 18 bases between. CDR1 and CDR2 (germline): MGHRA, YSYEKL. This CDR3 contains 16 residues. The CDR3 coding sequence is TGCGCCAGCAGCCAAGGTTTCCGGGGCCCGCGGGATGAGCAGTTCTTC. This sequence encodes CASSQGFRGPRDEQFF.

This clonotype was observed many times. V is TRBV12-5 and J is TRBJ1-5; D is perhaps TRBD1 (5 bases). Germline CDR1 is LGHNT and CDR2 is FRNRAP. Trimming pared 1 base from V and 4 bases from J, leaving 17 bases between. This CDR3 has 17 residues. As DNA, the CDR3 is TGTGCTAGTGGTTTGGCCCAGGGTGGGATGTGGAATCAGCCCCAGCATTTT. The encoded protein is CASGLAQGGMWNQPQHF.

J is TRBJ1-2 and V is TRBV19, with 7 bases identical to TRBD1. This CDR3 is built from 13 residues. The trim removed 7 bases at V and 10 bases at J, leaving 12 bases unmatched. Germline V lookup: CDR1 LNHDA, CDR2 SQIVND (reference sequence). CDR3 sequence: CASTSDRDRVYTF. The CDR3 coding sequence is TGTGCCAGTACCTCAGACAGGGATAGGGTCTACACCTTC.

This clonotype was seen many times. CDR3 DNA sequence: TGTGCCAGCCTGGGGTCCTACGAGCAGTACTTC. Protein: CASLGSYEQYF. V and J are TRBV2 and TRBJ2-7; D uncertain. Germline CDR1 reads SNHLY; CDR2 reads FYNNEI. Trimming took 8 bases from V and 1 from J, leaving 6 bases between them. This CDR3 has 11 amino acids.

This clonotype was detected a few times. J is TRBJ2-7 and V is TRBV20-1; 8 bases map to TRBD2. V lost 2 bases and J lost 6; bases outside the gene matches: 9. The CDR3 consists of 14 residues. Per germline, CDR1 DFQATT and CDR2 SNEGSKA (reference sequence). The CDR3 nucleotides read TGCAGTGCTAGATCCCCGGGACTAGGCGGCGAGCAGTACTTC. Translating gives CSARSPGLGGEQYF.

This clonotype was recorded at least ten times. CDR3 DNA: TGTGCCAGCAGTGGGGGGGCAGTCTATGGCTACACCTTC. It specifies CASSGGAVYGYTF. V is TRBV2 and J is TRBJ1-2, with D perhaps TRBD1 (6 bases). The V gene's germline CDR1 is SNHLY and CDR2 FYNNEI. The CDR3 loop spans 13 amino acids. The ends were cut back, 4 bases at V and 4 bases at J, with 10 bases in the middle.